Listed below are T cell receptor beta chains from one sample, sequenced in a study of vaccination and CD4 T cells after COVID-19. TCRdb passed the PCR reads through MiXCR, listing each CDR3 protein once. The top ten clones hold around 8% of a sample with 15,000 to 20,000 distinct CDR3 sequences, about 43% of them seen once. These receptors have no identified antigens. The specimen sequenced was CD4+ T cells from blood, cultured in vitro. Every receptor here comes from a human donor who had recovered from COVID-19. Both conserved end residues are part of each CDR3. D genes are given only for firm matches. Expanded clones are given a class, and other clones once, few, many or no size at all.

TRBV7-3	TRBJ2-2	TRBD1	NA	CASSYQGDWTGELFF	TGTGCCAGCAGTTATCAGGGGGATTGGACCGGGGAGCTGTTTTTT
TRBV19	TRBJ2-2	NA	few	CASRKVNTGELFF	TGTGCCAGCAGGAAGGTGAACACCGGGGAGCTGTTTTTT
TRBV10-1	TRBJ2-2	TRBD2	NA	CASSGLSGRDLTNTGELFF	TGCGCCAGCAGTGGCCTTAGCGGGAGAGATCTTACGAACACCGGGGAGCTGTTTTTT
TRBV4-1	TRBJ2-5	NA	medium-sized	CASSQTPGETQYF	TGCGCCAGCAGCCAAACACCTGGGGAGACCCAGTACTTC
TRBV6-5	TRBJ2-1	TRBD2	NA	CASSYGAGVPEQFF	TGTGCCAGCAGTTACGGGGCGGGAGTCCCTGAGCAGTTCTTC
TRBV5-4	TRBJ2-2	NA	few	CASSFIGTNTGELFF	TGTGCCAGCAGCTTTATAGGGACGAACACCGGGGAGCTGTTTTTT
TRBV6-1	TRBJ1-2	TRBD1	NA	CASHRGEGKGYTF	TGTGCCAGCCACAGGGGAGAAGGCAAGGGCTACACCTTC
TRBV30	TRBJ1-2	NA	NA	CAWSVAGGSGYTF	TGTGCCTGGAGTGTAGCGGGGGGGAGCGGCTACACCTTC
TRBV28	TRBJ1-5	NA	NA	CASSLAWGVQPQHF	TGTGCCAGCAGTTTAGCCTGGGGGGTACAGCCCCAGCATTTT
TRBV20-1	TRBJ2-7	NA	NA	CSAIAVEQYF	TGCAGTGCTATAGCGGTTGAGCAGTACTTC
TRBV28	TRBJ2-5	NA	NA	CASSLEQGPETQYF	TGTGCCAGCAGTTTGGAACAGGGACCAGAGACCCAGTACTTC
TRBV18	TRBJ2-7	TRBD2	NA	CASSPRGGTSLSYEQYF	TGTGCCAGCTCACCCCGGGGTGGGACTAGCCTATCCTACGAGCAGTACTTC
TRBV19	TRBJ2-2	NA	NA	CASRGRGYTGELFF	TGTGCCAGTAGGGGACGGGGGTACACCGGGGAGCTGTTTTTT
TRBV7-2	TRBJ2-2	NA	NA	CASSLWANTGELFF	TGTGCCAGCAGCTTGTGGGCCAACACCGGGGAGCTGTTTTTT
TRBV20-1	TRBJ1-2	TRBD1	NA	CSAKGQGGYGYTF	TGCAGTGCTAAGGGCCAGGGGGGCTATGGCTACACCTTC
TRBV15	TRBJ1-2	TRBD1	NA	CATSRYEGAYGYTF	TGTGCCACCAGCAGATACGAGGGGGCCTATGGCTACACCTTC
TRBV11-3	TRBJ2-3	NA	NA	CASSLGASTDTQYF	TGTGCCAGCAGCTTAGGGGCCAGCACAGATACGCAGTATTTT
TRBV19	TRBJ1-1	TRBD1	few	CASKEGAAFF	TGTGCCTCAAAGGAGGGGGCAGCTTTCTTT
TRBV6-1	TRBJ2-5	NA	NA	CASTLRDQSSLETQYF	TGTGCCAGCACCTTAAGGGACCAGTCTTCCCTAGAGACCCAGTACTTC
TRBV2	TRBJ2-3	NA	NA	CASGQIAGAPLKDTQYF	TGTGCCAGCGGACAGATTGCAGGGGCACCCTTGAAGGATACGCAGTATTTT
TRBV28	TRBJ2-7	NA	NA	CASSFGRATNEQYF	TGTGCCAGCAGTTTTGGCAGGGCAACGAACGAGCAGTACTTC
TRBV12-3/TRBV12-4	TRBJ1-1	NA	few	CANRLTAFGTEAFF	TGTGCCAACAGATTGACAGCGTTTGGCACTGAAGCTTTCTTT
TRBV30	TRBJ1-1	TRBD1	NA	CAWTQKQGANTEAFF	TGTGCCTGGACCCAGAAACAGGGGGCCAACACTGAAGCTTTCTTT
TRBV27	TRBJ1-5	NA	few	CASSRASGPGNQPQHF	TGTGCCAGCAGCCGTGCCTCAGGGCCCGGCAATCAGCCCCAGCATTTT
TRBV6-1	TRBJ1-5	TRBD1	few	CASSLQGATGNQPQHF	TGTGCCAGCAGCTTACAGGGGGCAACAGGCAATCAGCCCCAGCATTTT
TRBV19	TRBJ2-6	NA	NA	CASSRDKWYSGANVLTF	TGTGCCAGTTCGCGGGATAAGTGGTATTCTGGGGCCAACGTCCTGACTTTC
TRBV20-1	TRBJ2-7	TRBD2	NA	CSAPLAADEQYF	TGCAGTGCGCCACTAGCGGCCGACGAGCAGTACTTC
TRBV27	TRBJ1-3	NA	NA	CASSSLSGNTIYF	TGTGCCAGCAGTTCCCTTTCTGGAAACACCATATATTTT
TRBV5-4	TRBJ1-2	NA	few	CASSSDTYGYTF	TGTGCCAGCAGCTCCGACACCTATGGCTACACCTTC
TRBV28	TRBJ2-1	TRBD2	NA	CASSLYRSAGVRYNEQFF	TGTGCCAGCAGTTTATATCGTAGTGCGGGGGTGAGGTACAATGAGCAGTTCTTC
TRBV19	TRBJ1-5	NA	few	CASSRYADSNQPQHF	TGTGCCAGTAGTAGGTACGCCGATAGCAATCAGCCCCAGCATTTT
TRBV18	TRBJ1-1	NA	NA	CASSPAVLNTEAFF	TGTGCCAGCTCACCGGCTGTGTTGAACACTGAAGCTTTCTTT
TRBV4-3	TRBJ2-4	NA	NA	CASSQEWRGTAIQYF	TGCGCCAGCAGCCAAGAGTGGCGGGGTACTGCCATTCAGTACTTC
TRBV7-3	TRBJ2-2	NA	few	CASSMSGSSTGELFF	TGTGCCAGCAGCATGTCCGGGAGTAGCACCGGGGAGCTGTTTTTT
TRBV10-3	TRBJ1-2	NA	few	CAISESRVRTNYGYTF	TGTGCCATCAGTGAGTCACGAGTCAGAACTAACTATGGCTACACCTTC
TRBV6-1	TRBJ1-2	NA	NA	CASSPGGVYGYTF	TGTGCCAGCAGTCCGGGGGGCGTCTATGGCTACACCTTC
TRBV6-2/TRBV6-3	TRBJ1-5	NA	few	CASSYTTRQPQHF	TGTGCCAGCAGTTACACCACTCGGCAGCCCCAGCATTTT
TRBV6-5	TRBJ1-2	NA	NA	CASSFLIQGPDRDYGYTF	TGTGCCAGCAGTTTCCTCATTCAGGGCCCAGACCGTGACTATGGCTACACCTTC
TRBV5-4	TRBJ2-7	NA	NA	CASSSGRNYEQYF	TGTGCCAGCAGCTCCGGGAGAAACTACGAGCAGTACTTC
TRBV28	TRBJ1-1	NA	NA	CASAAGLPNTEAFF	TGTGCCAGCGCCGCGGGGCTTCCGAACACTGAAGCTTTCTTT
TRBV19	TRBJ1-5	NA	few	CASSMFMQPQHF	TGTGCCAGTAGTATGTTTATGCAGCCCCAGCATTTT
TRBV9	TRBJ1-6	NA	NA	CASSPVGYNSPLHF	TGTGCCAGCAGCCCAGTCGGGTATAATTCACCCCTCCACTTT
TRBV6-5	TRBJ2-1	TRBD2	once	CASSYVAGGHNEQFF	TGTGCCAGCAGTTACGTTGCGGGAGGGCACAATGAGCAGTTCTTC
TRBV7-6	TRBJ1-1	TRBD1	few	CASSLAQGQGNTEAFF	TGTGCCAGCAGCTTAGCCCAGGGACAGGGGAACACTGAAGCTTTCTTT
TRBV7-9	TRBJ1-5	NA	few	CASSSGRTNQPQHF	TGTGCCAGCAGCTCGGGACGAACGAATCAGCCCCAGCATTTT
TRBV20-1	TRBJ2-2	TRBD1	few	CSATGTGLTGELFF	TGCAGTGCTACCGGGACAGGGCTAACCGGGGAGCTGTTTTTT
TRBV7-6	TRBJ2-5	NA	NA	CASSLDWTETQYF	TGTGCCAGCAGCTTAGACTGGACCGAGACCCAGTACTTC
TRBV5-1	TRBJ2-3	NA	NA	CASSFDGKTDTQYF	TGCGCCAGCAGCTTTGACGGCAAAACAGATACGCAGTATTTT